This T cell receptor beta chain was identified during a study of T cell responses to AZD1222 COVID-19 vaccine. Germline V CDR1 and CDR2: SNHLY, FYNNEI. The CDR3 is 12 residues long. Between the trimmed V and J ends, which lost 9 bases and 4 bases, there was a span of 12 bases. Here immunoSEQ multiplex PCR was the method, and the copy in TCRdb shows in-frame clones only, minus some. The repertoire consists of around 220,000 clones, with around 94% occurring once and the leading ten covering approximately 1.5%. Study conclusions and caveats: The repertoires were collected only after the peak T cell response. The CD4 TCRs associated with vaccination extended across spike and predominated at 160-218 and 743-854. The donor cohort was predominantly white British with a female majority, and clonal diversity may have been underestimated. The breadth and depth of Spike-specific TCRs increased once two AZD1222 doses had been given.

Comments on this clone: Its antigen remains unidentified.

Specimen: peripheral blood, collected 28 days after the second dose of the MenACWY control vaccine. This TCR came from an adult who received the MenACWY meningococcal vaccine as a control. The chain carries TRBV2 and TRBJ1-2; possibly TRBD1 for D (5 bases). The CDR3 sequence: CASQGGTYGYTF. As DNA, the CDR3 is TGTGCCAGTCAGGGTGGAACCTATGGCTACACCTTC.